Listed here is a single TCR beta chain. The data derive from a study of cytomegalovirus exposure and HLA in healthy donors. Primers for the PCR totalled 60 Vbeta and 13 Jbeta. Data came from immunoSEQ multiplex PCR; TCRdb stores just in-frame clones and leaves some out. Of 200,000 or so clones in the sample, around 81% were seen once. V lost 2 bases, J lost 2 bases, and 5 bases stayed unmatched. The CDR3 has 17 residues. Germline loops: CDR1 WNHNN, CDR2 SYGVQD (reference sequence). The V and J genes are TRBV10-1 and TRBJ1-5; 11 bases are a match to TRBD1. What was sequenced was PBMCs. The clonotype comes from a young woman in good health and CMV-seropositive. The CDR3, as DNA: TGCGCCAGCAGTGAGCCAGGGACAGGGGGTCGCAATCAGCCCCAGCATTTT. Its protein product is CASSEPGTGGRNQPQHF.